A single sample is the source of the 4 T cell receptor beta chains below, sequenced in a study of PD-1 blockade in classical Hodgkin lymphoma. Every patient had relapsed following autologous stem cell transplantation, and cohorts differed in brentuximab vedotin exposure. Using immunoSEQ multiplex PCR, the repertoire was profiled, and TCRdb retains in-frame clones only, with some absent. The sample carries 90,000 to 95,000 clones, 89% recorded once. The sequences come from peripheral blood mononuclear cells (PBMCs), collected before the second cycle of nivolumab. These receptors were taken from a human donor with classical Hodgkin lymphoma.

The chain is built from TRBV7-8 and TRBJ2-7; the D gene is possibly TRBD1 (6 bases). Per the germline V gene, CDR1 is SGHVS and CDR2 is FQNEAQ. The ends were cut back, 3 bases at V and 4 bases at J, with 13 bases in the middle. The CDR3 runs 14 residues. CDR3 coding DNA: TGTGCCAGCAGCTTGGCAGGGGATTATTACGAGCAGTACTTC. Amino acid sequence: CASSLAGDYYEQYF.

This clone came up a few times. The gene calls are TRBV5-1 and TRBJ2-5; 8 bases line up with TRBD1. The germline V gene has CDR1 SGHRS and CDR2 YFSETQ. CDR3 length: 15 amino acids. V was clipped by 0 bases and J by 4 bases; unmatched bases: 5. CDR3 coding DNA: TGCGCCAGCAGCTTGGGGCAGGGGGCAGGAGAGACCCAGTACTTC. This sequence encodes CASSLGQGAGETQYF.

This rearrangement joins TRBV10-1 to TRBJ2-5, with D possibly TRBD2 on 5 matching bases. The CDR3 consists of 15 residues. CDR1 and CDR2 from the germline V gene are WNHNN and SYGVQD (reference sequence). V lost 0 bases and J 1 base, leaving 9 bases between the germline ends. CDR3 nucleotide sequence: TGCGCCAGCAGTGAGTCGGGAGCGCCCCAAGAGACCCAGTACTTC. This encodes CASSESGAPQETQYF.

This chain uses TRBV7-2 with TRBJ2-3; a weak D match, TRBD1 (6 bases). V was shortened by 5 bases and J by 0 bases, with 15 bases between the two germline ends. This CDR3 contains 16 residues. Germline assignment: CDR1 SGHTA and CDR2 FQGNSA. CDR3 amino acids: CASSPRTATSTDTQYF. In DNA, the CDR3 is TGTGCCAGCAGCCCGAGGACAGCTACTAGCACAGATACGCAGTATTTT.